Presented here are 13 T cell receptor beta chains from one specimen sequenced in a study of lymphopenia after photon versus proton radiotherapy. Generated by immunoSEQ multiplex PCR, the TCRdb table keeps only in-frame clones and is missing some. The table records approximately 65,000 clones, 75% to 90% of them present only once. The specimen comprised peripheral blood, sampled from a patient treated with proton-based radiotherapy. These receptor sequences come from an elderly man with esophageal cancer.

This chain connects TRBV4-1 to TRBJ1-2, with D possibly being TRBD1 (5 bases). The length of the CDR3 is 14 residues. The germline V gene encodes CDR1 MGHRA and CDR2 YSYEKL. V lost 0 bases, J lost 4 bases, and 9 bases lay in between. The CDR3 is CASSQEGGGYGYTF. DNA for the CDR3: TGCGCCAGCAGCCAAGAGGGGGGTGGCTATGGCTACACCTTC.

This chain links TRBV7-2 with TRBJ2-4; 7 nucleotides match TRBD1. Germline V gene data show CDR1 as SGHTA and CDR2 as FQGNSA. CDR3 length equals 13 residues. Trimming took 5 bases from V and 8 from J; bases not matched to a gene: 6. In nucleotides, the CDR3 is TGTGCCAGCAGCCTCCGACAGGGACACATTCAGTACTTC. This gives the protein CASSLRQGHIQYF. The variable domain in full, with the rest retrieved from reference TRBV7-2 and TRBJ2-4, is GAGVSQSPSNKVTEKGKDVELRCDPISGHTALYWYRQSLGQGLEFLIYFQGNSAPDKSGLPSDRFSAERTGGSVSTLTIQRTQQEDSAVYLCASSLRQGHIQYFGAGTRLSVL.

This chain links TRBV19 with TRBJ2-1; 10 bases agree with TRBD2. Germline assignment: CDR1 LNHDA and CDR2 SQIVND (reference sequence). The ends lost 3 bases at V and 4 bases at J; junction bases unmatched: 6. The CDR3 is made up of 16 amino acids. The CDR3 DNA follows: TGTGCCAGTAGTATCCCAGCGGGAGGGATATACAATGAGCAGTTCTTC. The encoded protein is CASSIPAGGIYNEQFF.

The chain is built from TRBV7-2 and TRBJ2-7; D gene unclear. With 3 bases removed from V and 6 bases from J, the gap between germline ends came to 12 bases. The CDR3 sequence is 13 residues long. CDR1 SGHTA and CDR2 FQGNSA come from the germline V gene. CDR3 DNA sequence: TGTGCCAGCAGCTTCCAGAGACCGGGCGAGCAGTACTTC. This codes for CASSFQRPGEQYF.

The DNA of the CDR3 is TGCGCCAGCAGCCAAGGGCCGGGACAGGGGATCAGGTGGTCACATGGCTACACCTTC. This translates into CASSQGPGQGIRWSHGYTF. The chain carries TRBV4-1 and TRBJ1-2, with 10 positions matching TRBD1. The V gene's germline CDR1 is MGHRA and CDR2 YSYEKL. The length of the CDR3 is 19 residues. After removal of 1 base from V and 6 bases from J, the junction contained 17 bases not matched to a gene.

The gene calls are TRBV19 and TRBJ2-1, with 7 bases matching TRBD2. This CDR3 is 13 amino acids long. Germline trimming cut 4 bases from V and 9 bases from J; bases unmatched to any gene: 6. Germline V gives CDR1 LNHDA, CDR2 SQIVND (reference sequence). The CDR3 spells CASSTGLVREQFF. The CDR3 DNA reads as TGTGCCAGTAGTACCGGACTAGTTCGTGAGCAGTTCTTC.

The gene calls are TRBV29-1 and TRBJ2-7, with D possibly TRBD1 on 5 matching bases. The CDR3 length is 11 residues. Trimming took off 6 bases at V and 4 bases at J, with 10 bases between the two ends. Germline values: CDR1 SQVTM, CDR2 ANQGSEA. CDR3 region: CSVDSGYEQYF. CDR3 DNA sequence: TGCAGCGTCGACAGTGGGTACGAGCAGTACTTC.

This clone has only a few counts. The rearrangement uses TRBV11-3 and TRBJ2-3; TRBD2 might be the D (5 bases). The CDR3 has 12 amino acids. Trimming took 5 bases from V and 3 from J, leaving 6 bases between them. Germline V lookup: CDR1 SGHNT, CDR2 YENEEA. This CDR3 is CASSTGTDTQYF. The CDR3 region has the DNA TGTGCCAGCAGCACGGGAACAGATACGCAGTATTTT.

The chain combines TRBV7-2 with TRBJ2-7; 10 positions match TRBD2. Germline V gene lookup returns CDR1 SGHTA and CDR2 FQGNSA. V gave up 5 bases and J gave up 2 bases; unmatched junction bases: 9. The CDR3 has 16 residues. CDR3 sequence (DNA): TGTGCCAGCAGCACCCAAACTAGCGGGATCCCCTACGAGCAGTACTTC. It yields the protein CASSTQTSGIPYEQYF. The variable domain in full, completed from reference TRBV7-2 and TRBJ2-7, reads GAGVSQSPSNKVTEKGKDVELRCDPISGHTALYWYRQSLGQGLEFLIYFQGNSAPDKSGLPSDRFSAERTGGSVSTLTIQRTQQEDSAVYLCASSTQTSGIPYEQYFGPGTRLTVT.

The chain's CDR3 is CASSSRGVPYEQYF. The CDR3 DNA follows: TGTGCCAGCAGCTCACGGGGTGTCCCCTACGAGCAGTACTTC. The J gene is TRBJ2-7, the V gene TRBV5-5, with a weak D call TRBD2 (5 bases). The germline V gene has CDR1 SGHKS and CDR2 YYEKEE (reference sequence). Trimming took off 3 bases at V and 2 bases at J, with 12 bases between the two ends. The length of the CDR3 is 14 residues.

This clone was observed a few times. This chain uses TRBV29-1 with TRBJ1-5; a possible D gene is TRBD1 (5 bases). V was shortened by 5 bases and J by 6 bases, with 14 bases between the two germline ends. The germline V gene encodes CDR1 SQVTM and CDR2 ANQGSEA. The CDR3 has 13 residues. The CDR3 sequence is CSVRQTEGQPQHF. The DNA of the CDR3 is TGCAGCGTTCGACAGACCGAGGGTCAGCCCCAGCATTTT.

This chain links TRBV5-4 with TRBJ2-1, with D uncertain. This CDR3 spans 17 amino acids. Germline lookup yields CDR1 SGHNT and CDR2 YYREEE (reference sequence). Trimming took off 4 bases at V and 7 bases at J, with 24 bases between the two ends. The CDR3 loop reads CASSPHEYSRVYNEQFF. The CDR3 coding sequence is TGTGCCAGCAGCCCGCATGAATATAGCCGGGTCTATAATGAGCAGTTCTTC.

This chain joins TRBV7-9 and TRBJ2-3; 12 bases fit TRBD2. The CDR3 length is 16 residues. Per germline, CDR1 SEHNR and CDR2 FQNEAQ (reference sequence). V shed 5 bases and J 0 bases; nucleotides not matched to a gene: 3. As DNA, the CDR3 is TGTGCCAGCAGCACTGGACTAGCGGGGAGCACAGATACGCAGTATTTT. Translated: CASSTGLAGSTDTQYF. The full variable domain, with the rest looked up from reference TRBV7-9 and TRBJ2-3, is DTGVSQNPRHKITKRGQNVTFRCDPISEHNRLYWYRQTLGQGPEFLTYFQNEAQLEKSRLLSDRFSAERPKGSFSTLEIQRTEQGDSAMYLCASSTGLAGSTDTQYFGPGTRLTVL.